These 30 T cell receptor beta chains share one sample of origin, sequenced in a study of human T cells and chemical hapten exposure. Time point in this sample: pre-sensitization, week 0. Treatment noted: therapeutic diphenylcyclopropenone sensitization with weekly scalp DPC. TCRdb recomputed calls from the RACE reads with MiXCR, one row per CDR3 protein. The sample lists 200,000 to 300,000 distinct CDR3 sequences, about 8.6% seen once, with 2.3% in the top ten. Sequences were derived from whole blood, sampled in connection with sensitization to the hapten diphenylcyclopropenone (DPC). All receptors derive from a woman aged 40 to 55 with alopecia areata. Some clones in this sample may be carry-over from other donors' samples.

This clonotype was counted once. V gene TRBV24-1 combines with J gene TRBJ2-1; D is perhaps TRBD2 (5 bases). V lost 9 bases and J lost 6, with 11 bases in between. Germline CDR1 KGHDR, CDR2 SFDVKD. This CDR3 spans 12 amino acids. The CDR3 DNA follows: TGTGCCACCTCCCCGGGGTTCAATGAGCAGTTCTTC. This encodes CATSPGFNEQFF.

This chain uses TRBV20-1 with TRBJ1-5; D remains ambiguous. This CDR3 spans 13 amino acids. The V gene's germline CDR1 is DFQATT and CDR2 SNEGSKA (reference sequence). Trimming pared 1 base from V and 5 bases from J, leaving 9 bases between. DNA for the CDR3: TGCAGTGCTAGAGGGGGATTTGATCAGCCCCAGCATTTT. It is translated as CSARGGFDQPQHF.

V usage is TRBV2 and J usage is TRBJ1-3, with D perhaps TRBD1 (6 bases). V lost 3 bases, J lost 8 bases, and 8 bases lay in between. The CDR3 is 12 amino acids. Germline values: CDR1 SNHLY, CDR2 FYNNEI. The DNA for the CDR3 is TGTGCCAGCAGTGATCAGGGGCACACCATATATTTT. This codes for CASSDQGHTIYF.

V gene TRBV28 combines with J gene TRBJ1-6; D remains ambiguous. V was clipped by 3 bases and J by 0 bases, with 15 bases between them. The V gene's germline CDR1 is MDHEN and CDR2 SYDVKM. CDR3 length equals 18 residues. CDR3 amino acids: CASSFPVGGSSYNSPLHF. DNA for the CDR3: TGTGCCAGCAGTTTCCCAGTAGGAGGCAGCTCCTATAATTCACCCCTCCACTTT.

Only a few counts were recorded for this clonotype. The genes are TRBV10-3 and TRBJ2-1; 11 nucleotides match TRBD2. This CDR3 region has 15 residues. CDR1 and CDR2 (germline): ENHRY, SYGVKD. V dropped 4 bases and J dropped 7; count of bases not matched to a gene: 6. CDR3 residues: CAISVGTSGGNEQFF. The CDR3 DNA reads as TGTGCCATCAGTGTAGGGACTAGCGGTGGAAATGAGCAGTTCTTC.

The rearrangement links TRBV7-9 to TRBJ2-5; 10 positions agree with TRBD2. Trimming at V came to 5 bases and at J to 3 bases, leaving 6 bases not matched to a gene. CDR3 length: 15 residues. Germline lookup yields CDR1 SEHNR and CDR2 FQNEAQ (reference sequence). The DNA of the CDR3 is TGTGCCAGCAGCAACCTAGCGGGAGTAGAAGAGACCCAGTACTTC. This translates into CASSNLAGVEETQYF.

This clonotype appeared a few times. The V and J genes are TRBV6-6 and TRBJ1-1; D is unresolved. V was shortened by 6 bases and J by 6 bases, with 14 bases between the two germline ends. The CDR3 has 13 amino acids. Germline V gene sequence: CDR1 MNHNY, CDR2 SVGAGI (reference sequence). As DNA, the CDR3 is TGTGCCAGCAGCCCTGGTCGGGCGGCTGAAGCTTTCTTT. Translation: CASSPGRAAEAFF.

The chain uses TRBV7-2 and TRBJ2-5; D possibly matches TRBD1 or TRBD2 (5 bases each). The CDR3 covers 15 residues. Trimming cost V 4 bases and J 1 base, with 13 bases left between them. Germline assignment: CDR1 SGHTA and CDR2 FQGNSA. The CDR3 DNA sequence: TGTGCCAGCAGCTGGGGGACGGTTAGCCAAGAGACCCAGTACTTC. Its protein is CASSWGTVSQETQYF. The entire variable domain, with the rest obtained from reference TRBV7-2 and TRBJ2-5, is as follows: GAGVSQSPSNKVTEKGKDVELRCDPISGHTALYWYRQSLGQGLEFLIYFQGNSAPDKSGLPSDRFSAERTGGSVSTLTIQRTQQEDSAVYLCASSWGTVSQETQYFGPGTRLLVL.

This clonotype has a handful of counts. The gene calls are TRBV5-1 and TRBJ1-3; D unresolved. The CDR3 loop spans 13 amino acids. Trimming pared 4 bases from V and 1 base from J, leaving 6 bases between. Per germline, CDR1 SGHRS and CDR2 YFSETQ. This chain's CDR3 is CASSEGSGNTIYF. The DNA for the CDR3 is TGCGCCAGCAGCGAAGGTTCTGGAAACACCATATATTTT.

The rearrangement uses TRBV9 and TRBJ2-2; D remains unclear. There are 14 residues in the CDR3. The V end was cut by 1 base, the J end by 6 bases, with 10 bases between. Looked up from germline, CDR1 is SGDLS and CDR2 is YYNGEE. DNA for the CDR3: TGTGCCAGCAGCGTACGGCGGATAGCCGGGGAGCTGTTTTTT. The encoded protein is CASSVRRIAGELFF.

This clonotype was counted at least ten times. V and J are TRBV4-2 and TRBJ2-3; D possibly corresponds to TRBD2 (6 bases). Germline values: CDR1 LGHNA, CDR2 YNFKEQ. V shed 0 bases and J shed 2 bases, with 12 bases lying between them. The CDR3 consists of 16 residues. For the CDR3, the DNA is TGTGCCAGCAGCCAAGAGGGAGGAGGCTCCACAGATACGCAGTATTTT. Translation: CASSQEGGGSTDTQYF.

The chain couples TRBV10-3 to TRBJ1-2; TRBD1 aligns across 8 bases. CDR1 and CDR2 (germline): ENHRY, SYGVKD. The CDR3 sequence is 15 residues long. V lost 10 bases to trimming and J lost 8 bases; unmatched junction nucleotides: 18. The CDR3 DNA reads as TGTGCCACCTTCAGTGGTCGACAGGGGATCGGCGGCTACACCTTC. Translated: CATFSGRQGIGGYTF.

The chain is built from TRBV6-1 and TRBJ1-2; 9 positions agree with TRBD1. CDR1 is MNHNS and CDR2 is SASEGT in the germline V gene. Unmatched junction bases numbered 5, after V lost 2 bases and J lost 4 bases. The CDR3 sequence is 15 residues long. CDR3 region: CASSEPGQGLYGYTF. The CDR3 DNA follows: TGTGCCAGCAGTGAACCGGGACAGGGCCTCTATGGCTACACCTTC.

This clonotype was detected only a few times. The chain couples TRBV20-1 to TRBJ1-1, with 10 bases identical to TRBD1. CDR3 length: 14 amino acids. CDR1 and CDR2 (germline): DFQATT, SNEGSKA (reference sequence). V shed 6 bases, J shed 1 base, and the junction held 5 bases outside the gene matches. CDR3 bases: TGCAGTGCCCGACAGGGGGCGGGGAACACTGAAGCTTTCTTT. It specifies CSARQGAGNTEAFF.

This clonotype showed up many times. One end of the junction does not line up with germline, which may come from a read error. This chain uses TRBV5-1 with TRBJ2-1; the D call may be TRBD1 or TRBD2 (5 bases each). CDR3 length equals 14 residues. Germline CDR1 SGHRS, CDR2 YFSETQ. The CDR3 DNA follows: TGTGCCAGCAGTTTGGGGGACTCCTACAATGAGCAGTTCTTC. Amino acids: CASSLGDSYNEQFF.

The V gene is TRBV6-5, the J gene TRBJ2-7; D is undetermined. In germline, CDR1 is MNHEY, CDR2 SVGAGI. V shed 5 bases and J shed 2 bases, with 19 bases lying between them. The CDR3 sequence is 16 residues long. The chain's CDR3 is CASSVDPRPSPYEQYF. The CDR3 nucleotides are TGTGCCAGCAGTGTTGACCCGCGACCCAGCCCCTACGAGCAGTACTTC.

There are a few counts of this clonotype. Here the CDR3 DNA reads TGTGCCGTCGGGGCCGGGCCTAGGTCCCAGCATTTT. As protein: CAVGAGPRSQHF. The chain recombines TRBV10-3 with TRBJ1-5, with D perhaps TRBD1 (5 bases). CDR1 and CDR2 from the germline V gene are ENHRY and SYGVKD. Trimming removed 11 bases from V and 11 bases from J, with 19 bases in between. The CDR3 runs 12 residues.

J is TRBJ2-3 and V is TRBV28, with 8 positions matching TRBD2. V gave up 4 bases and J gave up 3 bases; unmatched junction bases: 6. Germline-derived CDR1 and CDR2 are MDHEN and SYDVKM. The CDR3 runs to 15 residues. This CDR3 is CASSSGTRTTDTQYF. The CDR3 DNA reads as TGTGCCAGCAGTTCCGGGACTAGAACTACAGATACGCAGTATTTT.

This clonotype was seen a few times. The CDR3 DNA sequence: TGTGCCAGCAGGCCAACCCCCGGGACTGACAGCTACGAGCAGTACTTC. Translating gives CASRPTPGTDSYEQYF. This rearrangement joins TRBV7-6 to TRBJ2-7; D is possibly TRBD2 (6 bases). The CDR3 spans 16 residues. Trimming left V 6 bases short and J 3 bases short, with 21 bases between. The germline CDR1 and CDR2 sequences are SGHVS and FNYEAQ. Combining the CDR3 with reference TRBV7-6 and TRBJ2-7 gives the whole variable domain GAGVSQSPRYKVTKRGQDVALRCDPISGHVSLYWYRQALGQGPEFLTYFNYEAQQDKSGLPNDRFSAERPEGSISTLTIQRTEQRDSAMYRCASRPTPGTDSYEQYFGPGTRLTVT.

The V call is TRBV5-1, the J call TRBJ2-5; maybe TRBD1 (6 bases). The length of the CDR3 is 15 residues. Germline V lookup: CDR1 SGHRS, CDR2 YFSETQ. Trimming took off 3 bases at V and 2 bases at J, with 14 bases between the two ends. CDR3 in amino acids: CASSSEWGRQETQYF. The CDR3 DNA reads TGCGCCAGCAGCTCCGAGTGGGGGCGACAAGAGACCCAGTACTTC.

Points on this clonotype: Mismatch with germline at one junction end may stem from a read error. The V gene is TRBV10-3, the J gene TRBJ2-7, with TRBD1 matching over 7 bases. Germline CDR1 and CDR2: ENHRY and SYGVKD. This CDR3 has 13 residues. The CDR3 protein is CATGQRISYEQSF. In nucleotides, the CDR3 is TGTGCCACGGGACAGCGAATTTCCTACGAGCAGTCCTTC.

The chain joins TRBV7-6 to TRBJ2-5; 7 bases fit TRBD2. CDR1 is SGHVS, CDR2 FNYEAQ, per germline. V gave up 6 bases and J gave up 1 base; unmatched junction bases: 8. The CDR3 loop spans 15 amino acids. CDR3 residues: CASSFWEGIQETQYF. DNA of the CDR3: TGTGCCAGCAGTTTCTGGGAGGGCATCCAAGAGACCCAGTACTTC. The full variable domain, completed using reference TRBV7-6 and TRBJ2-5, is GAGVSQSPRYKVTKRGQDVALRCDPISGHVSLYWYRQALGQGPEFLTYFNYEAQQDKSGLPNDRFSAERPEGSISTLTIQRTEQRDSAMYRCASSFWEGIQETQYFGPGTRLLVL.

This clonotype was seen a handful of times. The V gene is TRBV4-1, the J gene TRBJ2-5; 11 positions agree with TRBD2. The germline V gene has CDR1 MGHRA and CDR2 YSYEKL. The CDR3 is made up of 16 amino acids. V was pared by 4 bases and J by 1 base, with 5 bases of the junction left unmatched. Here the CDR3 reads CASSPGLAGGQETQYF. CDR3 bases: TGCGCCAGCAGCCCCGGTCTAGCGGGGGGCCAAGAGACCCAGTACTTC.

This clonotype was seen at least ten times. The CDR3 DNA is TGTGCCAGCAGCTTAAACACAGGAGACTATGGCTACACCTTC. It encodes CASSLNTGDYGYTF. The V and J genes are TRBV11-2 and TRBJ1-2; tentative D call: TRBD1 (5 bases). Trimming shortened V by 2 bases and J by 3 bases, and 10 bases separated the two germline ends. The germline CDR1 and CDR2 sequences are SGHAT and FQNNGV. The CDR3 is 14 amino acids.

This clonotype was counted between two and nine times. V gene TRBV11-1 combines with J gene TRBJ2-7; the D gene is possibly TRBD1 (5 bases). CDR3 length equals 15 residues. V was clipped by 4 bases and J by 0 bases, with 13 bases between them. CDR1 is SGHAT and CDR2 is FQDESV in the germline V gene (reference sequence). The CDR3 spells CASSWGRRSSYEQYF. CDR3 DNA sequence: TGTGCCAGCAGCTGGGGCCGAAGGAGCTCCTACGAGCAGTACTTC.

CDR3 amino acids: CASTDRGTEAFF. The CDR3 DNA is TGTGCCAGCACCGACAGGGGCACTGAAGCTTTCTTT. The V and J genes are TRBV6-2 or TRBV6-3 and TRBJ1-1; 8 bases are shared with TRBD1. Germline V gene data show CDR1 as MNHEY and CDR2 as SVGEGT. V lost 7 bases and J lost 4; bases outside the gene matches: 2. This CDR3 comprises 12 residues.

CDR3 in amino acids: CASSLPPFAGLNTGELFF. In nucleotides, the CDR3 is TGTGCCAGCAGCTTACCTCCCTTCGCGGGCCTGAACACCGGGGAGCTGTTTTTT. The rearrangement links TRBV7-9 to TRBJ2-2; TRBD2 might be the D (5 bases). Trimming left V 2 bases short and J 1 base short, with 17 bases between. Germline CDR1 and CDR2: SEHNR and FQNEAQ (reference sequence). The length of the CDR3 is 18 residues.

This clonotype came up many times. The V call is TRBV29-1, the J call TRBJ2-1; D not resolved. V lost 1 base and J 7 bases, leaving 8 bases between the germline ends. Per the germline V gene, CDR1 is SQVTM and CDR2 is ANQGSEA. The CDR3 is made up of 12 amino acids. The CDR3 DNA reads as TGCAGCGTTGAAGGCCCTGGGAATGAGCAGTTCTTC. It translates to CSVEGPGNEQFF.

This clonotype was seen only a few times. The J gene is TRBJ1-3, the V gene TRBV7-6; perhaps TRBD1 as D (5 bases). The germline CDR1 and CDR2 sequences are SGHVS and FNYEAQ. V was clipped by 11 bases and J by 4 bases, with 9 bases between them. The CDR3 length is 11 residues. The CDR3 spells CARAGGNTIYF. CDR3 nucleotides: TGTGCCCGCGCAGGGGGAAACACCATATATTTT.

This clonotype came up a few times. The V call is TRBV6-1, the J call TRBJ2-7; D ambiguous. CDR1 and CDR2 (germline): MNHNS, SASEGT. The CDR3 extends over 11 amino acids. With 7 bases removed from V and 7 bases from J, the gap between germline ends came to 11 bases. The CDR3 spells CASMWVGEQYF. CDR3 coding DNA: TGTGCCAGCATGTGGGTGGGAGAGCAGTACTTC.